This T cell receptor (beta chain) was identified in a study of T-cell reconstitution after alpha-beta-depleted transplantation in children. For TCRbeta, the library was prepared with unique molecular identifiers. One entry per CDR3 protein, called by TCRdb with MiXCR from the PCR reads. The sample shows about 500,000 distinct CDR3 sequences, approximately 32% of them seen only once. This clonotype was sampled from a human donor who donated a stem cell graft to a child with aplastic anemia. Sequenced here: PBMCs from the stem cell graft donor, sampled from the stem cell graft.

Here the CDR3 reads CASSLGIAGGLNEQFF. CDR3 coding DNA: TGTGCCAGCAGCTTAGGGATAGCGGGAGGTCTCAATGAGCAGTTCTTC. The chain joins TRBV7-2 to TRBJ2-1; 10 bases line up with TRBD2. The CDR3 sequence is 16 residues long. Trimming took 1 base from V and 6 from J; bases not matched to a gene: 6. The germline V gene encodes CDR1 SGHTA and CDR2 FQGNSA.